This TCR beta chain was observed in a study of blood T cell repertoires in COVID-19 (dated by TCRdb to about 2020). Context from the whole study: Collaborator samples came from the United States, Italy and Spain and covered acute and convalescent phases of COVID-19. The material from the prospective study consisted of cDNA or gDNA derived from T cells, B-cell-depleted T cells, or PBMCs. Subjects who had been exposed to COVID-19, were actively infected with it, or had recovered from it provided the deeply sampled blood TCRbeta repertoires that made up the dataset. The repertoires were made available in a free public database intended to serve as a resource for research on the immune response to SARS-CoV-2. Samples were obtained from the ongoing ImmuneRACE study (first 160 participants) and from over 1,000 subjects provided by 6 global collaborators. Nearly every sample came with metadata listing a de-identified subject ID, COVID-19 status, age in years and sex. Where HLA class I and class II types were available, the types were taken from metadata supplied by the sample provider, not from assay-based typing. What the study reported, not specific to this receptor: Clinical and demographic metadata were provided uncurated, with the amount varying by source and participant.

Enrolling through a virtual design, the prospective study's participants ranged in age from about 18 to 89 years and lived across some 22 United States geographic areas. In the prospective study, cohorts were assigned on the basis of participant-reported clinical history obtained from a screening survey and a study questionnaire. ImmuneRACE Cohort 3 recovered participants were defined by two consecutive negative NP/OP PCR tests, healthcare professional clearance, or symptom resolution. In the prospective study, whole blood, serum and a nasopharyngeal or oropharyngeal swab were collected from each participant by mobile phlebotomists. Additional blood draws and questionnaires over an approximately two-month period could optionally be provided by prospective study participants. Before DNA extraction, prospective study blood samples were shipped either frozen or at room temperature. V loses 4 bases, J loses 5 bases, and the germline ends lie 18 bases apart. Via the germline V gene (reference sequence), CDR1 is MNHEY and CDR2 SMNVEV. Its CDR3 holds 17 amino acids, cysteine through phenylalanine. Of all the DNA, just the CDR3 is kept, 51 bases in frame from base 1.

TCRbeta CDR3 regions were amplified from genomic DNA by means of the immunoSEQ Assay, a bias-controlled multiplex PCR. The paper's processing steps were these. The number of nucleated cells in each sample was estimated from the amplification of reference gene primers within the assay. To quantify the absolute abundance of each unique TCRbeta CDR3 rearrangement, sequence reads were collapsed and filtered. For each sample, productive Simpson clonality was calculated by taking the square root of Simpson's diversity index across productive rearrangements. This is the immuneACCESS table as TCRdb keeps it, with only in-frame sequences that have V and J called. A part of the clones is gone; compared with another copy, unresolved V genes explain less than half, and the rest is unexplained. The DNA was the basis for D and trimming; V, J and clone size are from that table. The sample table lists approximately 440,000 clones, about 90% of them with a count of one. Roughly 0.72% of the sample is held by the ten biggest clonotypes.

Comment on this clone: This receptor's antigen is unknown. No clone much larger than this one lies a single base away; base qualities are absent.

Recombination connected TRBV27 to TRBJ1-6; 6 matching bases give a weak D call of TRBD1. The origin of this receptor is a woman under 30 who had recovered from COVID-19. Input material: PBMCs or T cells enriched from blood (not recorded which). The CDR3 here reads CASSSTFGTSDNSPLHF. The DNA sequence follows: TGTGCCAGCAGTTCCACCTTTGGGACATCGGATAATTCACCCCTCCACTTT.